This passage covers 15 T cell receptor beta chains from one sample sequenced in a study of T cell responses to AZD1222 COVID-19 vaccine. Here immunoSEQ multiplex PCR was the method, and the copy in TCRdb shows in-frame clones only, minus some. Here the sample spans 200,000 to 250,000 clones, approximately 94% being singletons. The sample was peripheral blood, taken 28 days after the second dose of the MenACWY control vaccine. The receptors originated from an adult who received the MenACWY meningococcal vaccine as a control.

The chain recombines TRBV28 with TRBJ1-4, with 7 bases lining up with TRBD1. This CDR3 comprises 14 residues. After removal of 2 bases from V and 8 bases from J, the junction contained 5 bases not matched to a gene. Germline V CDR1 and CDR2: MDHEN, SYDVKM. CDR3 coding DNA: TGTGCCAGCAGTTTACAGACAGGGCTAGAAAAACTGTTTTTT. Encoded protein: CASSLQTGLEKLFF. Combining the CDR3 with reference TRBV28 and TRBJ1-4 gives the whole variable domain DVKVTQSSRYLVKRTGEKVFLECVQDMDHENMFWYRQDPGLGLRLIYFSYDVKMKEKGDIPEGYSVSREKKERFSLILESASTNQTSMYLCASSLQTGLEKLFFGSGTQLSVL.

The chain recombines TRBV5-4 with TRBJ1-2, with 8 bases lining up with TRBD1. The germline CDR1 and CDR2 sequences are SGHNT and YYREEE (reference sequence). This CDR3 is built from 13 residues. The V gene end was trimmed by 0 bases and the J gene end by 8 bases; junction bases not matched to a gene: 3. DNA for the CDR3: TGTGCCAGCAGCTTGGGACAGGGGAGGGGCTACACCTTC. This translates into CASSLGQGRGYTF.

The rearrangement joins TRBV7-9 to TRBJ2-5; maybe TRBD2 (5 bases). V shed 5 bases and J shed 4 bases, with 20 bases lying between them. The germline V gene has CDR1 SEHNR and CDR2 FQNEAQ (reference sequence). The CDR3 is made up of 16 amino acids. This CDR3 reads CASSNRDLEGGETQYF. The CDR3, as DNA: TGTGCCAGCAGCAATCGCGACCTCGAGGGTGGAGAGACCCAGTACTTC.

This clone showed up just once. The V gene is TRBV5-4, the J gene TRBJ1-5; possible D gene TRBD1, 6 bases. Germline V gene data show CDR1 as SGHNT and CDR2 as YYREEE (reference sequence). Trimming left V 4 bases short and J 4 bases short, with 12 bases between. The CDR3 consists of 14 residues. Here the CDR3 DNA reads TGTGCCAGCAGCCTAGGGGGGATTAATCAGCCCCAGCATTTT. Residues: CASSLGGINQPQHF.

This chain connects TRBV7-2 to TRBJ1-4; 7 positions agree with TRBD1. CDR3 size: 14 residues. The germline CDR1 and CDR2 sequences are SGHTA and FQGNSA. Trimming at V came to 1 base and at J to 8 bases, leaving 4 bases not matched to a gene. CDR3 in DNA: TGTGCCAGCAGCTTAGAAGGGGGCCGCGAAAAACTGTTTTTT. Protein sequence: CASSLEGGREKLFF.

The V gene is TRBV6-1, the J gene TRBJ2-2; the D gene is possibly TRBD1 (5 bases). The CDR3 contains 15 residues. CDR1 MNHNS and CDR2 SASEGT come from the germline V gene. V was cut by 2 bases and J by 3 bases, with 10 bases left in between. The CDR3 loop is CASSESTGYTGELFF. Here the CDR3 DNA reads TGTGCCAGCAGTGAATCCACAGGTTACACCGGGGAGCTGTTTTTT.

The chain recombines TRBV7-9 with TRBJ2-3; the match to TRBD2 covers 12 bases. The V gene end was trimmed by 0 bases and the J gene end by 5 bases; junction bases not matched to a gene: 3. CDR1 and CDR2 (germline): SEHNR, FQNEAQ (reference sequence). This CDR3 is 16 amino acids long. Written as DNA, the CDR3 is TGTGCCAGCAGCTTAGCGACTAGCGGGAGAGGAGATACGCAGTATTTT. Encoded protein: CASSLATSGRGDTQYF.

This clone was counted a few times. The chain joins TRBV5-1 to TRBJ1-2, with D possibly TRBD1 on 5 matching bases. The CDR3 extends over 14 amino acids. Trimming removed 0 bases at V and 4 bases at J, with 10 bases between. Germline V CDR1 and CDR2: SGHRS, YFSETQ. The CDR3 DNA follows: TGCGCCAGCAGCTTGGAGGCAGGGCTCTATGGCTACACCTTC. Protein sequence: CASSLEAGLYGYTF.

The chain carries TRBV5-8 and TRBJ2-3; weak D call: TRBD2 (5 bases). The germline CDR1 and CDR2 sequences are SGHTS and YDEGEE. V was pared by 4 bases and J by 6 bases, with 12 bases between. The CDR3 sequence is 13 residues long. CDR3 in DNA: TGTGCCAGCAGCCCGGGGTTTTCCGATACGCAGTATTTT. This translates into CASSPGFSDTQYF.

This clone was counted only a few times. V is TRBV12-3 or TRBV12-4 and J is TRBJ2-3; tentative D call: TRBD2 (5 bases). The CDR3 spans 13 residues. Trimming cost V 6 bases and J 4 bases, with 11 bases left between them. The CDR3 DNA sequence: TGTGCCAGCAGCAGCTTCGGGGCAGATACGCAGTATTTT. This translates into CASSSFGADTQYF.

This chain joins TRBV9 and TRBJ2-1; unclear D gene. The CDR3 is made up of 13 amino acids. The V end was cut by 0 bases, the J end by 5 bases, with 6 bases between. The germline V gene encodes CDR1 SGDLS and CDR2 YYNGEE. The CDR3 DNA sequence: TGTGCCAGCAGCGTAGTAACAGACAATGAGCAGTTCTTC. Translation: CASSVVTDNEQFF.

This chain connects TRBV19 to TRBJ1-4, with 11 bases lining up with TRBD1. CDR1 is LNHDA and CDR2 is SQIVND in the germline V gene (reference sequence). This CDR3 region has 13 residues. J lost 7 bases, V lost 9 bases, and 4 bases had no gene match. CDR3 region: CASSGQGGEKLFF. CDR3 nucleotides: TGTGCCAGCTCGGGACAGGGGGGTGAAAAACTGTTTTTT. Full variable domain (outside the CDR3, taken from reference TRBV19 and TRBJ1-4): DGGITQSPKYLFRKEGQNVTLSCEQNLNHDAMYWYRQDPGQGLRLIYYSQIVNDFQKGDIAEGYSVSREKKESFPLTVTSAQKNPTAFYLCASSGQGGEKLFFGSGTQLSVL.

The chain has TRBV5-4 and TRBJ2-5; D is possibly TRBD2 (5 bases). This CDR3 is built from 14 residues. With 4 bases removed from V and 2 bases from J, the gap between germline ends came to 12 bases. CDR1 and CDR2 from the germline V gene are SGHNT and YYREEE (reference sequence). The CDR3 DNA sequence: TGTGCCAGCAGCCAGCTTGAGGGTCAAGAGACCCAGTACTTC. It yields the protein CASSQLEGQETQYF.

J is TRBJ2-1 and V is TRBV2; D is possibly TRBD1 (6 bases). Germline CDR1 is SNHLY and CDR2 is FYNNEI. The CDR3 is 14 amino acids. The germline V and J ends were trimmed by 3 bases and 7 bases, with 13 bases remaining between them. CDR3 amino acids: CASSDRQAWNEQFF. DNA of the CDR3: TGTGCCAGCAGTGATCGACAGGCATGGAATGAGCAGTTCTTC.

The gene calls are TRBV7-3 and TRBJ2-2; the D is unclear. The CDR3 totals 13 residues. Germline V gene lookup returns CDR1 SGHTA and CDR2 FQGTGA. V lost 5 bases to trimming and J lost 3 bases, with 7 bases between them. CDR3 in amino acids: CASSQQYTGELFF. The DNA for the CDR3 is TGTGCCAGCAGCCAGCAGTACACCGGGGAGCTGTTTTTT.